This TCR beta chain is drawn from a study of identical twins. Study-level findings and limits: In cord blood, abundant beta clonotypes had fewer insertions; memory showed no trend.

Everyone who donated was a healthy Caucasian. TCRdb redid the calling of the 5' RACE reads with MiXCR, one entry per CDR3 protein. Of fewer than 450,000 distinct CDR3 sequences listed, around 9.7% were seen once; the top ten hold around 8.6%. Germline V gene sequence: CDR1 SGHTA, CDR2 FQGNSA. V was shortened by 3 bases and J by 9 bases, with 12 bases between the two germline ends. CDR3 length: 12 amino acids. As for this clonotype: Its antigen is unidentified.

The sequenced material came from naive T cells sorted from blood. The chain carries TRBV7-2 and TRBJ2-7; D call uncertain. The sequence was collected from a woman aged 45 to 65 in good health. The CDR3 spells CASSFVRARQYF. The CDR3 DNA sequence: TGTGCCAGCAGCTTTGTCCGGGCCCGGCAGTACTTC.